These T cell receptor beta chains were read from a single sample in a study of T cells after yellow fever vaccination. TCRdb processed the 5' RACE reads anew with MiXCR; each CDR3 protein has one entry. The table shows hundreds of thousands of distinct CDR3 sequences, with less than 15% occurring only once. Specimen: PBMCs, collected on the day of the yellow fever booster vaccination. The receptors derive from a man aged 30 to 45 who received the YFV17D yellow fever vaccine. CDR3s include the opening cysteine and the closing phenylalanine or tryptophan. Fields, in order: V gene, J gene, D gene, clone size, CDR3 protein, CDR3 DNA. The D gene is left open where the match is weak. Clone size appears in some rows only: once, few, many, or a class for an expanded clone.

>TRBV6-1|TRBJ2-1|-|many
CASSEIVGGNEQFF
TGTGCCAGCAGTGAAATTGTGGGGGGCAATGAGCAGTTCTTC
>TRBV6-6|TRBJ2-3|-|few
CASSYVGGGTQYF
TGTGCCAGCAGTTACGTGGGGGGTGGGACGCAGTATTTT
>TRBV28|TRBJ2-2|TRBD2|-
CASLTSGYFGELFF
TGTGCCAGCCTCACTAGCGGCTACTTCGGGGAGCTGTTTTTT
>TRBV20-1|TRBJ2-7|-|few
CSARGGGGYEQYF
TGCAGTGCCCGGGGTGGAGGGGGCTACGAGCAGTACTTC
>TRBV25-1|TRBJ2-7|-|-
CASKGVAHEQYF
TGTGCCAGCAAGGGGGTAGCCCACGAGCAGTACTTC
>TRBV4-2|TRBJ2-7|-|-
CASSQLVSYEQYF
TGTGCCAGCAGCCAGCTAGTCTCCTACGAGCAGTACTTC
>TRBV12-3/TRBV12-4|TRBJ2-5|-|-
CASKATGKETQYF
TGTGCCAGCAAAGCCACAGGGAAAGAGACCCAGTACTTC
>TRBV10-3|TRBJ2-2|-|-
CAISQVDTGELFF
TGTGCCATCAGTCAGGTTGACACCGGGGAGCTGTTTTTT
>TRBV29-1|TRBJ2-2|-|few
CSARTLNTGELFF
TGCAGCGCGCGGACTCTGAACACCGGGGAGCTGTTTTTT
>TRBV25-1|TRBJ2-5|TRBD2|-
CASSASTSRETQYF
TGTGCCAGCAGCGCTTCGACTAGCCGGGAGACCCAGTACTTC
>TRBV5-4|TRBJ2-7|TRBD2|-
CASSPGIAGGYEQYF
TGTGCCAGCAGCCCAGGGATAGCGGGAGGATACGAGCAGTACTTC
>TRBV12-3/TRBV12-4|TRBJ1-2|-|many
CASSFNGFVSGYTF
TGTGCCAGCAGTTTCAACGGGTTTGTGAGTGGCTACACCTTC
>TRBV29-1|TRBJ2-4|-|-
CSVDVSGENIQYF
TGCAGCGTTGATGTGTCCGGGGAAAACATTCAGTACTTC
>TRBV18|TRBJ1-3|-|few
CASSPPLDSGNTIYF
TGTGCCAGCTCACCACCGTTGGACTCTGGAAACACCATATATTTT
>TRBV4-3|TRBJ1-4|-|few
CASSQTGRTVNEKLFF
TGCGCCAGCAGCCAGACGGGGCGAACAGTTAATGAAAAACTGTTTTTT
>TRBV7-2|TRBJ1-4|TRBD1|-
CASSLDGGGPGEKLFF
TGTGCCAGCAGCTTAGACGGAGGGGGCCCTGGTGAAAAACTGTTTTTT
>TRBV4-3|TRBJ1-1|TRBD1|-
CASSQVLGQGALNTEAFF
TGCGCCAGCAGCCAAGTGTTGGGACAGGGGGCATTGAACACTGAAGCTTTCTTT
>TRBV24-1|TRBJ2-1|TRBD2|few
CATSDRTSGQYNEQFF
TGTGCCACCAGTGATAGGACTAGCGGGCAGTACAATGAGCAGTTCTTC
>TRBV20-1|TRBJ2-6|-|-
CSAHGGSSGANVLTF
TGCAGTGCCCATGGTGGTAGCTCTGGGGCCAACGTCCTGACTTTC
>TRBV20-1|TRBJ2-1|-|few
CSARDNYLRAVDGQFF
TGCAGTGCTAGAGATAACTATTTAAGGGCAGTCGATGGGCAGTTCTTC
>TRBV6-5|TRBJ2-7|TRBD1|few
CASRAGGEQYF
TGTGCCAGCAGAGCAGGGGGCGAGCAGTACTTC
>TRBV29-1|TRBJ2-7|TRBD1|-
CSVFPGQGAFEQYF
TGCAGCGTTTTTCCGGGACAGGGGGCCTTTGAGCAGTACTTC
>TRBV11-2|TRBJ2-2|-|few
CASSFGRGWGELFF
TGTGCCAGCAGCTTCGGGCGGGGTTGGGGGGAGCTGTTTTTT
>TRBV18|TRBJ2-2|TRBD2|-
CASSTSVNTGELFF
TGTGCCAGCTCAACTAGCGTAAACACCGGGGAGCTGTTTTTT
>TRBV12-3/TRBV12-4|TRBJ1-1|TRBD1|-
CASSSRRQGARDTEAFF
TGTGCCAGCAGTTCACGACGACAGGGGGCGCGAGACACTGAAGCTTTCTTT
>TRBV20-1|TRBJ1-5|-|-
CSASGGTNNQPQHF
TGCAGTGCTAGCGGCGGGACAAACAATCAGCCCCAGCATTTT
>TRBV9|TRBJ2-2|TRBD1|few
CASSVDRGHTGELFF
TGTGCCAGCAGCGTTGACAGGGGCCACACCGGGGAGCTGTTTTTT
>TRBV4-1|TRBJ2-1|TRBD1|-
CASSRGGLSVIHEQFF
TGCGCCAGCAGCCGAGGGGGCCTGAGTGTTATCCATGAGCAGTTCTTC
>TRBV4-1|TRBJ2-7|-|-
CASSPERGAYEQYF
TGCGCCAGCAGCCCGGAGAGGGGGGCGTACGAGCAGTACTTC
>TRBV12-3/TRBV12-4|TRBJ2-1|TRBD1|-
CASSFGQGAPNEQFF
TGTGCCAGCAGCTTCGGACAGGGGGCGCCCAATGAGCAGTTCTTC
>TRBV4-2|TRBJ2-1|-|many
CASSQDTGVRGNEQFF
TGTGCCAGCAGCCAAGATACAGGGGTACGGGGGAATGAGCAGTTCTTC
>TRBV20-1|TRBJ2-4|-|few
CSARESTVKNIQYF
TGCAGTGCTAGAGAATCAACTGTAAAAAACATTCAGTACTTC
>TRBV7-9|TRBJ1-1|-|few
CASSLFGANTEAFF
TGTGCCAGCAGCTTATTCGGCGCGAACACTGAAGCTTTCTTT
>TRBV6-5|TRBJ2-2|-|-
CASSYWAANTGELFF
TGTGCCAGCAGTTACTGGGCAGCAAACACCGGGGAGCTGTTTTTT
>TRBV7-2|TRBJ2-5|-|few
CASSLTGTSLETQYF
TGTGCCAGCAGCTTAACCGGGACATCATTAGAGACCCAGTACTTC
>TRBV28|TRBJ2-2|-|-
CASSSTRPGELFF
TGTGCCAGCAGTTCAACTAGACCCGGGGAGCTGTTTTTT
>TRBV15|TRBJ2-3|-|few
CATSRGPTDTQYF
TGTGCCACCAGCAGAGGGCCCACAGATACGCAGTATTTT
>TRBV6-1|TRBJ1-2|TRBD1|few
CAAGQNYGYTF
TGTGCCGCGGGACAGAACTATGGCTACACCTTC
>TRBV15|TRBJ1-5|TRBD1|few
CATSTSGGQAYQPQHF
TGTGCCACCAGCACTTCCGGGGGACAGGCGTATCAGCCCCAGCATTTT
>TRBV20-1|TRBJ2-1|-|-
CSAGDSYNEQFF
TGCAGTGCGGGTGACTCCTACAATGAGCAGTTCTTC
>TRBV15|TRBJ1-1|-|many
CATTKTANTEAFF
TGTGCCACCACCAAGACAGCGAACACTGAAGCTTTCTTT
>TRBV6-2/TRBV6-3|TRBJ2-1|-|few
CASSYVSSGTPGDEQFF
TGTGCCAGCAGTTATGTTTCGTCCGGGACCCCCGGGGATGAGCAGTTCTTC
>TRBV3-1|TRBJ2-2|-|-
CASSRAANTGELFF
TGTGCCAGCAGCAGGGCAGCGAACACCGGGGAGCTGTTTTTT
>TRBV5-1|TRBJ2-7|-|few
CASSLEQGRQYF
TGCGCCAGCAGCTTGGAACAGGGTAGGCAGTACTTC
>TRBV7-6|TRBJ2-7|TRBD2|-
CASSSGLADSYEQYF
TGTGCCAGCAGCTCCGGCCTAGCGGACTCCTACGAGCAGTACTTC
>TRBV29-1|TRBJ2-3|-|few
CSVHYRTDTQYF
TGCAGCGTGCACTATCGCACAGATACGCAGTATTTT
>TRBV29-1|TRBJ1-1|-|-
CSAEGGEGLEAFF
TGCAGCGCCGAAGGCGGAGAGGGTCTTGAAGCTTTCTTT
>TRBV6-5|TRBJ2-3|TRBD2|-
CASRTWEGYQDSDTQYF
TGTGCCAGCAGAACTTGGGAGGGGTATCAGGATTCAGATACGCAGTATTTT
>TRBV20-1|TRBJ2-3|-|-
CSAPTDPDSPDTQYF
TGCAGTGCTCCCACCGACCCGGACAGCCCAGATACGCAGTATTTT
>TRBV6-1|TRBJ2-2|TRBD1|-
CASSPDRGHTGELFF
TGTGCCAGCAGTCCGGACAGGGGGCACACCGGGGAGCTGTTTTTT
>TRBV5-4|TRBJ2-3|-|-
CASSNLAPGTDTQYF
TGTGCCAGCAGTAATCTAGCGCCCGGGACAGATACGCAGTATTTT
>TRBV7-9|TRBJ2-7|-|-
CASSRRGGDAYEQYF
TGTGCCAGCAGCCGACGGGGAGGAGACGCCTACGAGCAGTACTTC
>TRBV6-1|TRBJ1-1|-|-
CASRSVGGNTEAFF
TGTGCCAGCAGAAGCGTGGGGGGGAACACTGAAGCTTTCTTT